The source of this T cell receptor (beta chain) is a study of blood T cell repertoires in COVID-19. Overall study context: T cells, B-cell-depleted T cells, or PBMCs supplied cDNA or gDNA.

The V gene's germline CDR1 is MNHEY and CDR2 SVGAGI. Trimming left V 0 bases short and J 4 bases short, with 12 bases between. The CDR3 covers 16 residues. Some clones are missing from TCRdb's copy, which holds only in-frame ones; the method was immunoSEQ multiplex PCR. The sample consists of about 150,000 clones, around 80% of them appearing once. In terms of age and location, participants ranged from roughly 18 to 95 years and lived in about two dozen US areas. Two consecutive negative NP/OP PCR tests, clearance, or resolved symptoms defined Cohort 3 recovery. This sequence originates from a man between 50 and 59 years old who had recovered from COVID-19. The sample taken for sequencing was PBMCs or T cells enriched from blood (not recorded which). The chain joins TRBV6-5 to TRBJ2-2; possibly TRBD1 for D (5 bases). CDR3 sequence reads: CASSYSIQASTGELFF. The CDR3 DNA reads TGTGCCAGCAGTTACTCGATACAGGCGAGCACCGGGGAGCTGTTTTTT.